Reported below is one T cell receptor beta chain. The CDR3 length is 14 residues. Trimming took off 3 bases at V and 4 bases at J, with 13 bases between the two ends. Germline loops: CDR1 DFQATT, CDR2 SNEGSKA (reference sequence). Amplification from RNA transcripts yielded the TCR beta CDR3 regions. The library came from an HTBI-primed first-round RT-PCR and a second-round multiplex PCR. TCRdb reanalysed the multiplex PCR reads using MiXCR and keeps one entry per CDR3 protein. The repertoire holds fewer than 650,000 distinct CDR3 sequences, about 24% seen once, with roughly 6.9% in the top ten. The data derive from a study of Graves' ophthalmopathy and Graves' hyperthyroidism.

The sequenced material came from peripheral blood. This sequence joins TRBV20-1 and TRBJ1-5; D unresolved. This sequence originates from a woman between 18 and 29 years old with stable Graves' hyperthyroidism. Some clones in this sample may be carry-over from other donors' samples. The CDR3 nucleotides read TGCAGTGCTAGTGGGTTTAGTGAAAATCAGCCCCAGCATTTT. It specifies CSASGFSENQPQHF.